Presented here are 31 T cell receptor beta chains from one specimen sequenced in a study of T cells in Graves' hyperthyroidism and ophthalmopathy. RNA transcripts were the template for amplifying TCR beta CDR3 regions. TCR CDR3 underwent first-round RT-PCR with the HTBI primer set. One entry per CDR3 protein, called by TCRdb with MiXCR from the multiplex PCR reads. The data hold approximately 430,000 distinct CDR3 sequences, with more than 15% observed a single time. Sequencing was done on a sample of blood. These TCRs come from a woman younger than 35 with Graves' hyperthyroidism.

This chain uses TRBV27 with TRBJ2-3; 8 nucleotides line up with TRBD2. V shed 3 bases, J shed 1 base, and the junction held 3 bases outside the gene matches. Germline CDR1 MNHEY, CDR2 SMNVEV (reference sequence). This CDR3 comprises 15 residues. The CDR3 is CASSFTAGGTDTQYF. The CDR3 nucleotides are TGTGCCAGCAGTTTTACAGCGGGGGGCACAGATACGCAGTATTTT.

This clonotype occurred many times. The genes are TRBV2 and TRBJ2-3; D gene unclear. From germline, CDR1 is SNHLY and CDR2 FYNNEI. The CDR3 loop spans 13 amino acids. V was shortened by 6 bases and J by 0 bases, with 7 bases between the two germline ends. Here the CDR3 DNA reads TGTGCCAGCAGCGAGGACAGCACAGATACGCAGTATTTT. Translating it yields CASSEDSTDTQYF.

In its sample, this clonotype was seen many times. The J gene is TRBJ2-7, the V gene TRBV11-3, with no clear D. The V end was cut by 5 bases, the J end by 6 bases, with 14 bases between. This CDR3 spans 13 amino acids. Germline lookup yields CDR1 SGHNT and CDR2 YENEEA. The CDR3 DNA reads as TGTGCCAGCAGCCCAATTCCCCCTAGCGAGCAGTACTTC. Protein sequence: CASSPIPPSEQYF. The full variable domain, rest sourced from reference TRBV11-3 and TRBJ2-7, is EAGVVQSPRYKIIEKKQPVAFWCNPISGHNTLYWYLQNLGQGPELLIRYENEEAVDDSQLPKDRFSAERLKGVDSTLKIQPAELGDSAVYLCASSPIPPSEQYFGPGTRLTVT.

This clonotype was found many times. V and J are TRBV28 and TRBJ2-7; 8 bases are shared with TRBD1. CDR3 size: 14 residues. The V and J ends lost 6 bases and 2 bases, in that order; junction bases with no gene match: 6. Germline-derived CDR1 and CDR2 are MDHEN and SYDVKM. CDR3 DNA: TGTGCCAGCAGGTTCCGGGACAGGCCCTACGAGCAGTACTTC. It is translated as CASRFRDRPYEQYF.

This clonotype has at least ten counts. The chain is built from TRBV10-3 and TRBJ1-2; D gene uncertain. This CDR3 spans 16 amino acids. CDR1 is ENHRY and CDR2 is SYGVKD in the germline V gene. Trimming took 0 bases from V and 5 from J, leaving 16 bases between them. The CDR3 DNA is TGTGCCATCAGTGAGTCGACCGGGTCTCCGATGTATGGCTACACCTTC. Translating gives CAISESTGSPMYGYTF.

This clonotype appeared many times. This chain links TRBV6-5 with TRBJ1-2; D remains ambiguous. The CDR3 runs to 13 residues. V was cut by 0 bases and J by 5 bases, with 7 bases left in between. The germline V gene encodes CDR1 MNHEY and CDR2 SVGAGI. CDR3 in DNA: TGTGCCAGCAGTTACTCCGAAGGATATGGCTACACCTTC. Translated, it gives CASSYSEGYGYTF.

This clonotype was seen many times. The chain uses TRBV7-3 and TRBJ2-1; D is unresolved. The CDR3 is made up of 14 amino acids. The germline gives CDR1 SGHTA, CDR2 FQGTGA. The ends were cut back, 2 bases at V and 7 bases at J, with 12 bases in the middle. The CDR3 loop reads CASSLGGSSNEQFF. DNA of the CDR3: TGTGCCAGCAGCTTAGGTGGCAGTAGTAATGAGCAGTTCTTC.

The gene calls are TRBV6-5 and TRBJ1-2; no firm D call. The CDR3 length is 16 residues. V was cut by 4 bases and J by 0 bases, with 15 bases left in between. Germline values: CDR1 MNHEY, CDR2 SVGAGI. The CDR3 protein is CASSSPRRGSNYGYTF. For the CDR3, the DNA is TGTGCCAGCAGTTCCCCCCGGAGAGGTTCTAACTATGGCTACACCTTC.

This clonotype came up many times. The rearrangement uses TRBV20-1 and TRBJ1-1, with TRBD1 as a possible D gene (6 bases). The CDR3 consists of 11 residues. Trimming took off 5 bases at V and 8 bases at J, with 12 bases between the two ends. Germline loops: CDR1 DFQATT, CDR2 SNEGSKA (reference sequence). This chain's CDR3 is CSAWLTGEAFF. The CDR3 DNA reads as TGCAGTGCTTGGTTGACAGGAGAAGCTTTCTTT.

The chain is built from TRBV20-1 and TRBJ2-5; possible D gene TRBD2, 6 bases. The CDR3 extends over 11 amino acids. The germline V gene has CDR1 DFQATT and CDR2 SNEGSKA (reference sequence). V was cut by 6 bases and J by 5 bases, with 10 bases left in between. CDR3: CSAMGRETQYF. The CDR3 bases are TGCAGTGCAATGGGGAGGGAGACCCAGTACTTC.

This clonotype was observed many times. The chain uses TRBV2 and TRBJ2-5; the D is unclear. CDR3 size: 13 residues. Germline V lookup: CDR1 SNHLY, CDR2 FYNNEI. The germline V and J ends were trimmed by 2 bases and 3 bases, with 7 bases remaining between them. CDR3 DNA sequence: TGTGCCAGCAGTGAAAGGGCAGAAGAGACCCAGTACTTC. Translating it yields CASSERAEETQYF.

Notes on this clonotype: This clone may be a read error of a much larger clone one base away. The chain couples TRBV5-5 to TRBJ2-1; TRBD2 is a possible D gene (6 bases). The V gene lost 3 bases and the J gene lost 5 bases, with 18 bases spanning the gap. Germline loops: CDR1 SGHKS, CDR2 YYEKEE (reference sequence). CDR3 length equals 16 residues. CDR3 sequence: CASSSAGWERDNEQFF. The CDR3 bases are TGTGCCAGCAGCTCGGCGGGGTGGGAGCGTGACAATGAGCAGTTCTTC.

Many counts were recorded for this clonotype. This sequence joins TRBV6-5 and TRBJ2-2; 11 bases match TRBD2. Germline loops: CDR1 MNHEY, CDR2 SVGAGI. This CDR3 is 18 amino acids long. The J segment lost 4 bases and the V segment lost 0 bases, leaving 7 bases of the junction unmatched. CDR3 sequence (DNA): TGTGCCAGCAGTTACTCCGGTAGCGGGGGGGATGTCACCGGGGAGCTGTTTTTT. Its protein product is CASSYSGSGGDVTGELFF.

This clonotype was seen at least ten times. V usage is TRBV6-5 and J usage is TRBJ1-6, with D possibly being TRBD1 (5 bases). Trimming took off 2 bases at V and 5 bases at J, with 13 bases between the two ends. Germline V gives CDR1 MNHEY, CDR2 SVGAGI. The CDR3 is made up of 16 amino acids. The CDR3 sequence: CASSYNLGGDNSPLHF. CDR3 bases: TGTGCCAGCAGTTACAATCTCGGGGGGGATAATTCACCCCTCCACTTT.

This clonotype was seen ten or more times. This chain's CDR3 is CASSYSGQGAFNEQFF. For the CDR3, the DNA is TGTGCCAGCAGTTACTCAGGCCAGGGGGCTTTTAATGAGCAGTTCTTC. The genes are TRBV6-5 and TRBJ2-1; 8 bases align to TRBD1. This CDR3 region has 16 residues. Unmatched junction bases numbered 8, after V lost 0 bases and J lost 7 bases. The germline CDR1 and CDR2 sequences are MNHEY and SVGAGI.

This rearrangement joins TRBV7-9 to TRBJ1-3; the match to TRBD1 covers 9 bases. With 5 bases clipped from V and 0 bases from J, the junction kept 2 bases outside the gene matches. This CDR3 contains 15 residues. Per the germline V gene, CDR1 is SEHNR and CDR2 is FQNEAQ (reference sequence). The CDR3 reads CASSQGQGSGNTIYF. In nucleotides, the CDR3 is TGTGCCAGCAGCCAGGGACAGGGCTCTGGAAACACCATATATTTT.

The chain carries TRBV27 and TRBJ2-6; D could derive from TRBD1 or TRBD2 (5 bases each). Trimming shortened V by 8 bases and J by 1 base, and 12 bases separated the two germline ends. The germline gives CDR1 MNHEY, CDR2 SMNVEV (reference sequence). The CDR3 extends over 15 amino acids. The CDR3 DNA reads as TGTGCCAGCCGGGACCCTAAATCTGGGGCCAACGTCCTGACTTTC. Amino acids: CASRDPKSGANVLTF.

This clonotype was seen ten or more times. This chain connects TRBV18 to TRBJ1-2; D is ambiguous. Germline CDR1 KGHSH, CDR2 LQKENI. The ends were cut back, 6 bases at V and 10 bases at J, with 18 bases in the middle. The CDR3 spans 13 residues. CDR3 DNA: TGTGCCAGCTCCACCACCACCGCCGGTGACTACACCTTC. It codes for CASSTTTAGDYTF.

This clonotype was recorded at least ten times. The CDR3 region is CASSPGQGTYEQYF. The CDR3 nucleotides are TGTGCCAGCAGCCCCGGACAGGGGACCTACGAGCAGTACTTC. This sequence joins TRBV7-3 and TRBJ2-7; 9 nucleotides line up with TRBD1. This CDR3 region has 14 residues. V was pared by 5 bases and J by 2 bases, with 4 bases of the junction left unmatched. Germline V gene sequence: CDR1 SGHTA, CDR2 FQGTGA. Full variable domain (rest looked up from reference TRBV7-3 and TRBJ2-7): GAGVSQTPSNKVTEKGKYVELRCDPISGHTALYWYRQSLGQGPEFLIYFQGTGAADDSGLPNDRFFAVRPEGSVSTLKIQRTERGDSAVYLCASSPGQGTYEQYFGPGTRLTVT.

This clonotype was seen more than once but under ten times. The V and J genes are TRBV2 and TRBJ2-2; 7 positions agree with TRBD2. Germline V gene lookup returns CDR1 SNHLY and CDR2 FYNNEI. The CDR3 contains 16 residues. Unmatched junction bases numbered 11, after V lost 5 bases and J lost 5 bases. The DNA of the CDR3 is TGTGCCAGCAGTCCGGAATTAAGCGGGGAGACCGGGGAGCTGTTTTTT. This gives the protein CASSPELSGETGELFF. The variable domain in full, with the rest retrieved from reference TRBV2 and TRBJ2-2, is EPEVTQTPSHQVTQMGQEVILRCVPISNHLYFYWYRQILGQKVEFLVSFYNNEISEKSEIFDDQFSVERPDGSNFTLKIRSTKLEDSAMYFCASSPELSGETGELFFGEGSRLTVL.

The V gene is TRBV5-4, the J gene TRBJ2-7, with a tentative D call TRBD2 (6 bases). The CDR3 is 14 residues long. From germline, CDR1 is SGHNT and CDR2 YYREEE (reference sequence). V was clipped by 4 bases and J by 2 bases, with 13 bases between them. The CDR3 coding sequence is TGTGCCAGCAGCCCCGGGACTTTTACCTACGAGCAGTACTTC. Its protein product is CASSPGTFTYEQYF.

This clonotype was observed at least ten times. As DNA, the CDR3 is TGTGCCAGCAGTTTCCCCTCACAGGGAAGAAGGTCGGGCGAGCAGTACTTC. Translated: CASSFPSQGRRSGEQYF. The chain uses TRBV12-3 or TRBV12-4 and TRBJ2-7, with D tentatively TRBD1 (6 bases). Trimming cost V 3 bases and J 6 bases, with 24 bases left between them. The length of the CDR3 is 17 residues.

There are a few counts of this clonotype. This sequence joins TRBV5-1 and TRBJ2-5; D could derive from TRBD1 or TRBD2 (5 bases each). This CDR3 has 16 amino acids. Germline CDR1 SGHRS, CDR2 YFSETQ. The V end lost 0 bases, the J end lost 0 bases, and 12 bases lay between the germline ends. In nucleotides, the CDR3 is TGCGCCAGCAGCTTGGGGGGGACGACCGACCAAGAGACCCAGTACTTC. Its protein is CASSLGGTTDQETQYF.

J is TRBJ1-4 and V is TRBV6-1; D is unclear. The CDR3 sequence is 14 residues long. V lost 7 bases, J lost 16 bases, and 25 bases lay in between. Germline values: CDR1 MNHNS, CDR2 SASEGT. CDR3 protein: CASIPLATNDREFF. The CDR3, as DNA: TGTGCCAGCATCCCTCTTGCAACTAATGATCGTGAGTTTTTT.

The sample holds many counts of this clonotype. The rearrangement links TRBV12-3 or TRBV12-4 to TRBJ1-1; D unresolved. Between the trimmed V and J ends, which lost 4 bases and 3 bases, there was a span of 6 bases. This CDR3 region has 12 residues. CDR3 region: CASSYAYTEAFF. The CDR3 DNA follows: TGTGCCAGCAGTTATGCGTACACTGAAGCTTTCTTT.

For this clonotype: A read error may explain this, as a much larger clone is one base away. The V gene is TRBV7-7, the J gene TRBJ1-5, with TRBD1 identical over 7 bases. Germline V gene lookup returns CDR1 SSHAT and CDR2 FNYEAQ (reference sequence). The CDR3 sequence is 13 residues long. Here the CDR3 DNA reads TGTGCTAGCAGTGCAGGGGGGAAGCAGCCCCAGCATTTT. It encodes CASSAGGKQPQHF. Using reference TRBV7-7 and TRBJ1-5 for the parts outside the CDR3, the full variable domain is GAGVSQSPRYKVTKRGQDVTLRCDPISSHATLYWYQQALGQGPEFLTYFNYEAQPDKSGLPSDRFSAERPEGSISTLTIQRTEQRDSAMYRCASSAGGKQPQHFGDGTRLSIL.

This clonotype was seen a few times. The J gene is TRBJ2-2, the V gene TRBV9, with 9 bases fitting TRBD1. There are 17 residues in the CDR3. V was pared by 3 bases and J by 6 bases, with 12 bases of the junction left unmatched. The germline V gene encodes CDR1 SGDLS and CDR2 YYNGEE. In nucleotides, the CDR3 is TGTGCCAGCAGCGCAAAACAGGGGGCGCTTACCGCCGGGGAGCTGTTTTTT. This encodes CASSAKQGALTAGELFF.

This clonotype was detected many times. The CDR3 spells CASSSPQAAVNTEAFF. CDR3 DNA: TGTGCCAGCAGTTCTCCACAGGCAGCTGTGAACACTGAAGCTTTCTTT. The chain combines TRBV6-1 with TRBJ1-1; tentative D call: TRBD1 (5 bases). The V gene's germline CDR1 is MNHNS and CDR2 SASEGT. The germline V and J ends were trimmed by 5 bases and 0 bases, with 16 bases remaining between them. The CDR3 consists of 16 residues.

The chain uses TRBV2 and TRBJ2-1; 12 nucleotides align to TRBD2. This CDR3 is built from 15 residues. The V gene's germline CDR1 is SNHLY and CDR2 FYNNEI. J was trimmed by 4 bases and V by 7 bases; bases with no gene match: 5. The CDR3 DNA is TGTGCCAGCACTAGCGGGAGGGCTTCGTACAATGAGCAGTTCTTC. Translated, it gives CASTSGRASYNEQFF.

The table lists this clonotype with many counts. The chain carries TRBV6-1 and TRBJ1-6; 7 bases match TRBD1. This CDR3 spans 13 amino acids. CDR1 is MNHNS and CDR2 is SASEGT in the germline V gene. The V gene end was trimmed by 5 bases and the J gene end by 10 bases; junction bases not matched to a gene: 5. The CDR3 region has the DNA TGTGCCAGCAGTTCGAAAGGGGGCTCACCCCTCCACTTT. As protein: CASSSKGGSPLHF.

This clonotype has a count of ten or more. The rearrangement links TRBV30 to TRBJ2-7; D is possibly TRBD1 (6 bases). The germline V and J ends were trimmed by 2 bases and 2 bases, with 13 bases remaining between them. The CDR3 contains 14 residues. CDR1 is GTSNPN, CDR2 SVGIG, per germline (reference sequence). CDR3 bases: TGTGCCTGGAGTTCCGGGGACATCGCCTACGAGCAGTACTTC. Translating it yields CAWSSGDIAYEQYF.